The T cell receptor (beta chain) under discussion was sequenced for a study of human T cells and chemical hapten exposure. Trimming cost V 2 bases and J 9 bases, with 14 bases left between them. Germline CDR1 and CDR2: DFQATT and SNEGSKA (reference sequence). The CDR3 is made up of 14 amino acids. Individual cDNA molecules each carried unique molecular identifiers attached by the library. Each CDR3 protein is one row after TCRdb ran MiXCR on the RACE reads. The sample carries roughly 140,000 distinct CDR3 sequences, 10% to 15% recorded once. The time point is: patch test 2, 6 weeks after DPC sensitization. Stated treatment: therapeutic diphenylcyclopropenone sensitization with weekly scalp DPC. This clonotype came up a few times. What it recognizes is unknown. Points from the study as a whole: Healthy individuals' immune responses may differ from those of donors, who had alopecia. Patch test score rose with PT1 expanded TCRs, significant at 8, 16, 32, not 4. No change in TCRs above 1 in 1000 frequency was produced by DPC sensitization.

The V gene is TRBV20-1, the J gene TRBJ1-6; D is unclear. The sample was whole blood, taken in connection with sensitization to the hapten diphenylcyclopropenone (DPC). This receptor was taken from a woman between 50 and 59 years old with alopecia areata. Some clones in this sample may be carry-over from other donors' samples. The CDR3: CSARLPTPRSPLHF. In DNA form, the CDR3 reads TGCAGTGCTAGACTACCGACCCCCCGTTCACCCCTCCACTTT.